Following are 18 T cell receptor beta chains from one sample sequenced in a study of human versus mouse CDR3 diversity and MHC coevolution. Clones were read by immunoSEQ multiplex PCR, and TCRdb kept only the in-frame ones, dropping some. The repertoire consists of about 73,000 clones, with just under 95% occurring once and the leading ten covering 0.15%. The sequencing input was naive CD4+ T cells from blood. As for subset: CD45RO-negative CD62L-positive naive CD4 T cells. These receptors all stem from a person aged 30 to 70 in good health.

This sequence joins TRBV7-8 and TRBJ2-3; 11 bases map to TRBD2. CDR3 length: 15 residues. The J segment lost 4 bases and the V segment lost 3 bases, leaving 3 bases of the junction unmatched. Germline CDR1 SGHVS, CDR2 FQNEAQ. The CDR3 loop is CASSFLAGGSDTQYF. The DNA of the CDR3 is TGTGCCAGCAGCTTTCTAGCGGGGGGCTCAGATACGCAGTATTTT. Together with reference TRBV7-8 and TRBJ2-3, the CDR3 gives the full variable domain: GAGVSQSPRYKVAKRGQDVALRCDPISGHVSLFWYQQALGQGPEFLTYFQNEAQLDKSGLPSDRFFAERPEGSVSTLKIQRTQQEDSAVYLCASSFLAGGSDTQYFGPGTRLTVL.

The rearrangement joins TRBV2 to TRBJ2-3; TRBD1 is a possible D gene (6 bases). V was pared by 4 bases and J by 0 bases, with 11 bases between. Germline values: CDR1 SNHLY, CDR2 FYNNEI. The CDR3 spans 15 residues. This chain's CDR3 is CASSVGDRSTDTQYF. The CDR3 DNA follows: TGTGCCAGCAGTGTTGGTGACAGGAGCACAGATACGCAGTATTTT.

The chain uses TRBV27 and TRBJ1-1; the D gene is possibly TRBD1 (6 bases). CDR1 and CDR2 (germline): MNHEY, SMNVEV (reference sequence). The CDR3 runs 14 residues. The V end lost 5 bases, the J end lost 0 bases, and 10 bases lay between the germline ends. The CDR3 sequence: CASSRTAMNTEAFF. The CDR3 DNA reads as TGTGCCAGCAGTCGGACAGCCATGAACACTGAAGCTTTCTTT.

The chain joins TRBV9 to TRBJ1-2; D gene uncertain. V gave up 0 bases and J gave up 8 bases, with 14 bases separating them. CDR1 is SGDLS, CDR2 YYNGEE, per germline. The CDR3 has 14 residues. Here the CDR3 DNA reads TGTGCCAGCAGCGTAGCTCTGGAGTTAGGAGGCTACACCTTC. This translates into CASSVALELGGYTF.

This chain joins TRBV7-8 and TRBJ1-1, with D possibly TRBD1 on 6 matching bases. CDR1 is SGHVS, CDR2 FQNEAQ, per germline. The V and J ends lost 2 bases and 7 bases respectively, with 20 bases between them. The CDR3 is 16 residues long. The CDR3 region has the DNA TGTGCCAGCAGCTTACTCCCCTTCAGAGGGGGGGGTGAAGCTTTCTTT. Residues: CASSLLPFRGGGEAFF. Full variable domain (remainder filled in from reference TRBV7-8 and TRBJ1-1): GAGVSQSPRYKVAKRGQDVALRCDPISGHVSLFWYQQALGQGPEFLTYFQNEAQLDKSGLPSDRFFAERPEGSVSTLKIQRTQQEDSAVYLCASSLLPFRGGGEAFFGQGTRLTVV.

This clone showed up just a few times. The chain joins TRBV28 to TRBJ1-1; no clear D gene. Germline CDR1 and CDR2: MDHEN and SYDVKM. The germline V and J ends were trimmed by 4 bases and 0 bases, with 9 bases remaining between them. The CDR3 has 14 residues. CDR3 amino acids: CASSSTTVNTEAFF. The CDR3 DNA is TGTGCCAGCAGTTCCACCACAGTGAACACTGAAGCTTTCTTT.

V usage is TRBV9 and J usage is TRBJ2-1, with D unresolved. Trimming pared 0 bases from V and 8 bases from J, leaving 12 bases between. CDR3 length equals 14 residues. Germline-derived CDR1 and CDR2 are SGDLS and YYNGEE. CDR3 bases: TGTGCCAGCAGCGTAGTCGGTAGCTTCGATGAGCAGTTCTTC. It yields the protein CASSVVGSFDEQFF.

The chain is built from TRBV4-1 and TRBJ1-6; 7 bases are shared with TRBD1. The germline CDR1 and CDR2 sequences are MGHRA and YSYEKL. The V gene end was trimmed by 1 base and the J gene end by 7 bases; junction bases not matched to a gene: 4. The CDR3 is 15 residues long. The CDR3 DNA reads TGCGCCAGCAGCCAAGTGGGACAGAAAAATTCACCCCTCCACTTT. Protein: CASSQVGQKNSPLHF.

CDR3 in DNA: TGTGCCAGCAGCCCCCAGGGCGGGGGTCCACGAGAGACCCAGTACTTC. Translated, it gives CASSPQGGGPRETQYF. The genes are TRBV25-1 and TRBJ2-5, with TRBD2 identical over 7 bases. Unmatched junction bases numbered 14, after V lost 6 bases and J lost 4 bases. Per the germline V gene, CDR1 is MGHDK and CDR2 is SYGVNS. The CDR3 length is 16 residues.

The chain has TRBV2 and TRBJ2-3, with D perhaps TRBD1 (5 bases). The CDR3 sequence is 14 residues long. Germline CDR1 reads SNHLY; CDR2 reads FYNNEI. Between the trimmed V and J ends, which lost 4 bases and 0 bases, there was a span of 8 bases. The CDR3 protein is CASSGGLSTDTQYF. The CDR3 bases are TGTGCCAGCAGTGGGGGCCTTAGCACAGATACGCAGTATTTT.

The V and J genes are TRBV27 and TRBJ1-1; 7 positions agree with TRBD1. J lost 4 bases, V lost 2 bases, and 4 bases had no gene match. The CDR3 sequence is 14 residues long. Germline loops: CDR1 MNHEY, CDR2 SMNVEV (reference sequence). Here the CDR3 reads CASSLKGAGTEAFF. CDR3 DNA: TGTGCCAGCAGTTTAAAGGGGGCCGGCACTGAAGCTTTCTTT.

The chain employs TRBV9 and TRBJ2-7; D not resolved. The germline gives CDR1 SGDLS, CDR2 YYNGEE. Trimming removed 4 bases at V and 0 bases at J, with 14 bases between. This CDR3 spans 15 amino acids. The DNA of the CDR3 is TGTGCCAGCAGCCCAGACATCAACCCCTCCTACGAGCAGTACTTC. It is translated as CASSPDINPSYEQYF.

This clone came up once. This chain links TRBV11-2 with TRBJ1-1; D not resolved. The CDR3 runs 14 residues. Trimming left V 6 bases short and J 0 bases short, with 11 bases between. Per the germline V gene, CDR1 is SGHAT and CDR2 is FQNNGV. The CDR3 DNA reads TGTGCCAGCAGGTTGGTCGGTATGAACACTGAAGCTTTCTTT. This codes for CASRLVGMNTEAFF.

This chain links TRBV7-6 with TRBJ2-7; no definite D call. There are 14 residues in the CDR3. The germline V gene has CDR1 SGHVS and CDR2 FNYEAQ. Trimming left V 5 bases short and J 0 bases short, with 11 bases between. CDR3 sequence (DNA): TGTGCCAGCAGCCCAGCGCACTTCTCCTACGAGCAGTACTTC. Amino acids: CASSPAHFSYEQYF.

The CDR3 here is CASSVRGVSSTDTQYF. As DNA, the CDR3 is TGTGCCAGCAGCGTACGGGGGGTATCAAGCACAGATACGCAGTATTTT. The chain recombines TRBV9 with TRBJ2-3, with TRBD2 identical over 7 bases. Unmatched junction bases numbered 5, after V lost 1 base and J lost 0 bases. The CDR3 contains 16 residues. Germline V gene lookup returns CDR1 SGDLS and CDR2 YYNGEE.

The rearrangement joins TRBV27 to TRBJ2-7; 10 positions agree with TRBD2. This CDR3 contains 15 residues. Trimming cost V 2 bases and J 6 bases; bases outside gene matches: 7. CDR1 is MNHEY and CDR2 is SMNVEV in the germline V gene (reference sequence). The CDR3 here is CASSLGTSGEVEQYF. CDR3 nucleotide sequence: TGTGCCAGCAGTTTAGGCACTAGCGGGGAGGTCGAGCAGTACTTC.

This clone has a handful of counts. This chain joins TRBV10-3 and TRBJ1-1; D is undetermined. Germline CDR1 and CDR2: ENHRY and SYGVKD. The CDR3 runs to 12 residues. V lost 6 bases, J lost 5 bases, and 10 bases lay in between. CDR3 residues: CAIRGPETEAFF. In DNA form, the CDR3 reads TGTGCCATCAGAGGCCCGGAGACTGAAGCTTTCTTT.

The rearrangement links TRBV19 to TRBJ2-3; 10 bases are a match to TRBD2. The CDR3 loop spans 15 amino acids. Germline CDR1 and CDR2: LNHDA and SQIVND (reference sequence). Trimming took 9 bases from V and 7 from J; bases not matched to a gene: 13. The DNA for the CDR3 is TGTGCCAGCCTAGATGGAGCGGGGGGGCAACATACGCAGTATTTT. The encoded protein is CASLDGAGGQHTQYF.